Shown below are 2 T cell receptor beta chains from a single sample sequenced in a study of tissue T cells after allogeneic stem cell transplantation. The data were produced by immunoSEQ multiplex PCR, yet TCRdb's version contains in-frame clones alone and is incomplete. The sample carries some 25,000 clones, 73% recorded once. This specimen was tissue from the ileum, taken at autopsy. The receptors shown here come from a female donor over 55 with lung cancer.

In DNA form, the CDR3 reads TGTGCCTGGAGTACGGACAGGGTGAACACTGAAGCTTTCTTT. The encoded protein is CAWSTDRVNTEAFF. The chain recombines TRBV30 with TRBJ1-1; 8 bases align to TRBD1. Per the germline V gene, CDR1 is GTSNPN and CDR2 is SVGIG (reference sequence). V lost 2 bases to trimming and J lost 0 bases; unmatched junction nucleotides: 2. The CDR3 runs 14 residues.

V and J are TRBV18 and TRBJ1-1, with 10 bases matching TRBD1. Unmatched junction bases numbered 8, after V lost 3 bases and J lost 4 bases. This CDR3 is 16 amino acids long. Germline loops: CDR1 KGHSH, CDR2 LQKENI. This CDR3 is CASSPGTGVLGTEAFF. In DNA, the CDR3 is TGTGCCAGCTCACCCGGGACAGGGGTTTTGGGCACTGAAGCTTTCTTT. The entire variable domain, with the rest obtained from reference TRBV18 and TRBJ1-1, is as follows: NAGVMQNPRHLVRRRGQEARLRCSPMKGHSHVYWYRQLPEEGLKFMVYLQKENIIDESGMPKERFSAEFPKEGPSILRIQQVVRGDSAAYFCASSPGTGVLGTEAFFGQGTRLTVV.